This T cell receptor (beta chain) was identified in a study of cytomegalovirus exposure and HLA in healthy donors (dated by TCRdb to about 2017). In the study overall: An earlier analysis of some 620 of the donors reported 250 to 300 Gb of sequence data and around 120 million unique TCR beta sequences obtained from approximately 180 million T cells. An early release covering approximately 600 HLA-typed donors comprised about 300 gigabases of sequencing data and tens of millions of unique TCR sequences. Of the 350 to 450 genotyped donors, around 81% fell in the genetic ancestry cluster associated with self-reported Caucasian donors. The aim of the study was to test whether cataloging public T cell receptors could identify signatures of past pathogen exposure. Using immunosequencing, the study profiled T cell repertoires from 500 to 800 subjects and related those repertoires to cytomegalovirus serostatus. In addition to the first cohort of 666 subjects, a separate validation cohort of over 90 different subjects was used. To predict cytomegalovirus infection status, the study brought together high-throughput TCR immunosequencing, statistical association of individual TCRs with disease status, and machine learning. In a later analysis, previously published TCR beta repertoires from hundreds of donors were re-analyzed and high-resolution HLA genotyping was added so that TCR occurrence patterns could be studied. The later analysis used no new phenotypic data to find candidate immune exposures, relying instead on TCR beta sequences and their occurrence across donors. An earlier analysis of several hundred of the donors used high-throughput TCR beta sequencing to judge whether each TCR beta V gene segment behaved as functional or pseudogenic. Donor age, sex, ethnicity and CMV serostatus were compiled alongside the repertoire data. In a later genetic analysis, genome-wide SNP genotypes for about three fifths of the roughly 670 donors were used, and that subset was treated as a discovery cohort. All discovery cohort repertoires had been generated using a single sequencing platform. HLA typing covered class I and class II loci at four-digit resolution. The number of donors typed differed by locus, with about 629-630 for A, B, C, DRB1 and DQB1, roughly 550 for DQA1, 600 to 610 for DPA1, and 450 to 480 for DPB1. Roughly five DR-DQ haplotypes were treated as single units for association and clustering because of strong linkage in the cohort. On average, 235,054 unique TCR beta nucleotide sequences were sequenced per donor among several hundred genotyped donors of the cohort, with roughly 18% of those sequences being non-productive. Results the study describes overall, beyond this receptor: A later analysis found that HLA-associated TCR beta chains were more clonally expanded and had lower generation probabilities than equally common non-associated chains. Because counts were too low, 15 or so rarely observed V segments, including chromosome 9 orphons, were excluded from the earlier analysis of around 590 of the donors. Immune exposure information for the cohort was limited to CMV serostatus. Some IMGT-functional V segments, including TRBV6-2 and TRBV6-3, could not be told apart with the 87-base-pair reads, so those segments were excluded. HLA typing was unavailable for some donors at each locus, so association tests used only the typed subset. In a later genetic analysis, a missense DCLRE1C variant was associated with V-gene and J-gene trimming of TCR beta chains, and the association was replicated in an independent cohort. In a later analysis, 16,951 TCR beta sequences were associated with specific HLA alleles at a false discovery rate of 0.05. In a later analysis, most CMV-associated TCR beta chains were found to appear HLA-restricted, with HLA associations seemingly driven largely by CMV exposure. In a later analysis, TCR association rates were found to vary across HLA loci, with the most associated TCRs seen for DRB1 alleles and the fewest for HLA-C alleles. Linkage disequilibrium might explain the correlated functional status among segregating V segments, but an unknown experimental factor could not be excluded. Most TCR sequences were observed very rarely across donors, whereas some public TCRs were present in many individuals. Several of the top co-occurrence clusters appeared to be linked to parvovirus B19, influenza, CMV and Epstein-Barr virus, according to a later analysis. In an earlier analysis of 587 of the donors, most TCR beta V segments appeared in productive rearrangements about 90% or about 30% of the time, broadly matching IMGT annotations. Sequencing depth was assumed to be roughly uniform across donors in the presence/absence analyses, though that assumption may not hold. According to the authors, the approach could potentially be generalized to other disease states and immunological phenotypes. The study listed 164 TCR beta chains as associated with cytomegalovirus. In vitro tests confirmed that a few of the cytomegalovirus-associated TCR beta chains recognize cytomegalovirus antigens. Compared with the roughly 670-donor mean, donors in an Asian-associated ancestry cluster had fewer N-insertions in productive TCRs, according to a later genetic analysis. A cluster of highly shared sequence variants was judged likely to represent a technical artifact of the sequencing pipeline. Strong co-occurrence of HLA alleles, especially DR and DQ, made assigning TCR associations to individual alleles difficult. A further reported finding was that TCR beta sequences accurately predicted the HLA-A and HLA-B alleles for most subjects in the first cohort. This cohort had only TCR beta chains sequenced, and the lack of alpha or paired-chain data limited which features could be detected. Cytomegalovirus status was reported to be diagnosed by the classifier with high specificity and sensitivity in both the original and validation cohorts.

The cohort was made up of around 720 healthy bone marrow donors. All cohort members were sampled while nominally healthy, although unrecorded immune exposures were likely present. The donor was CMV seronegative and belonged to the group of around 350 seronegative cohort members. Every donor gave a peripheral blood sample, and the peripheral blood mononuclear cells from that sample were used for TCR beta sequencing. Genomic DNA extraction from the blood cell samples was performed with the Qiagen DNeasy Blood Extraction Kit. About this clone itself: Its antigen is currently not known. Base qualities are missing; no much larger clone stands one base away.

Receptors were amplified or captured by the immunoSEQ multiplex PCR assay. A mixture of 60 forward primers for TCR Vbeta segments and 13 reverse primers for TCR Jbeta segments was used in the multiplex PCR. The CDR3 region of rearranged TCR beta genes was amplified from genomic DNA with a multiplex PCR assay. On the Illumina HiSeq System, the amplified TCR beta libraries were sequenced as 87-base-pair reads. Per the original workflow: Across the roughly 700 repertoires, a later analysis counted about 81 million unique TCR beta chains, around 11 million of which were shared by at least two donors. To remove PCR and sequencing errors, raw reads were error-corrected and collapsed into unique sequences using a nearest-neighbor algorithm that merged closely related sequences. V, D and J gene segments were assigned by aligning CDR3 sequences to IMGT reference sequences. For a sequence to be retained, a match of at least six nucleotides to both a V gene segment and a J gene segment was required. A rearrangement counted as productive if the CDR3 had no stop codons and remained in frame with V and J, and every other rearrangement counted as non-productive. CDR3 was defined according to IMGT convention as the region running from the second conserved V-encoded cysteine to the conserved J-encoded phenylalanine. The earlier analysis of a few hundred of the donors excluded sequences that lacked an unambiguous match to a single V gene segment. An earlier analysis of a few hundred of the donors called V segments functional above 56.7% productive rearrangements and segregating when the between-donor standard deviation exceeded 5%. To diagnose cytomegalovirus status from the catalog of TCR beta chain sequences, a statistical classification framework was built. A later analysis assigned V and J genes by comparing TCR nucleotide sequences with IMGT/GENE-DB human TR gene sequences. Using the TCRdist pipeline, a later analysis assigned CDR3 sequences along with most-parsimonious VDJ recombination scenarios. In a later analysis, each TCR beta chain was defined by its CDR3 amino acid sequence together with its V-gene family, and reads lacking a unique V-gene family were excluded. In a later analysis, 550 to 650 highly shared, low-generation-probability nucleotide sequences were removed to address suspected cross-contamination and a sequencing artifact. For each public chain, a later analysis derived a clonal expansion index from normalized ranks of inferred template counts within each repertoire. In a later analysis, generation probabilities were computed with a VDJ recombination model fitted to out-of-frame rearrangements, and the resulting probabilities were checked against IGoR. A later analysis scored TCR-TCR, TCR-HLA and TCR-CMV co-occurrence with hypergeometric tests, applying a repertoire-size bias correction to TCR pairs. In a later analysis, false discovery rates were estimated by permuting HLA or CMV assignments 20 times. In a later analysis, co-occurring TCRs were grouped using DBSCAN, with TCRdist sequence similarity added in when clustering inside HLA-allele-positive subsets. Repertoires with fewer than 30,000 or more than 120,000 public chains, plus five repertoires with anomalous nucleotide sharing, were excluded from co-occurrence clustering. In TCRdb, the immuneACCESS table is reduced to in-frame sequences with V and J assigned. These tables do not hold every clone; where another copy was compared, an unresolved V gene accounts for under half, and the others remain unexplained. V and J calls plus clone size are reproduced from that table; the DNA served to infer D and trimming. Across this sample there are some 54,000 clones, with 80% seen only once. The ten biggest clones cover under 7% of the sample.

The V and J ends are trimmed by 3 bases and 4 bases, leaving 13 bases between them. The CDR3 sequence holds 15 residues, the cysteine and phenylalanine included. The sequence is cut down to CDR3 DNA, 45 bases in frame from base 1. Taken from the germline V gene (reference sequence), the CDR1 and CDR2 loops are SEHNR and FQNEAQ. The receptor was derived from a male donor in good health and CMV-seronegative. The sequencing sample was made of PBMCs. The V and J segments used are TRBV7-9 and TRBJ1-3; the D gene assignment is ambiguous. Here is the DNA: TGTGCCAGCAGCTTGGGCCAGGCACTCGGAAACACCATATATTTT. It is translated as CASSLGQALGNTIYF.